The 12 T cell receptor beta chains listed next were all sequenced from one sample in a study of CD8 T cells in ankylosing spondylitis. TCRdb itself ran the 5' RACE reads through MiXCR, one entry per CDR3 protein. Altogether roughly 230,000 distinct CDR3 sequences are present, roughly 18% being singletons, with the ten largest covering under 40%. Source material: blood, either unsorted or a sorted T cell fraction (not recorded which). The receptors derive from a male donor with ankylosing spondylitis or in good health (not recorded which).

The rearrangement links TRBV12-3 or TRBV12-4 to TRBJ1-5; 7 nucleotides agree with TRBD1. This CDR3 comprises 14 residues. Germline trimming cut 6 bases from V and 5 bases from J; bases unmatched to any gene: 7. The CDR3 DNA is TGTGCCAGCAGCTTCGGACAGGATTATCAGCCCCAGCATTTT. Protein sequence: CASSFGQDYQPQHF.

V and J are TRBV12-3 or TRBV12-4 and TRBJ2-5; TRBD2 might be the D (6 bases). The CDR3 covers 13 residues. V was shortened by 5 bases and J by 5 bases, with 12 bases between the two germline ends. The DNA for the CDR3 is TGTGCCAGCAGTGTCGGAGGGGAGGAGACCCAGTACTTC. It is translated as CASSVGGEETQYF.

The chain links TRBV12-5 to TRBJ2-5; weak D call: TRBD2 (5 bases). This CDR3 is built from 16 residues. Germline CDR1 is LGHNT and CDR2 is FRNRAP. V was trimmed by 2 bases and J by 4 bases, leaving 17 bases between them. CDR3 residues: CASGLSIGGLGETQYF. Written as DNA, the CDR3 is TGTGCTAGTGGTTTGAGCATTGGCGGACTCGGAGAGACCCAGTACTTC. Full variable domain (rest looked up from reference TRBV12-5 and TRBJ2-5): DARVTQTPRHKVTEMGQEVTMRCQPILGHNTVFWYRQTMMQGLELLAYFRNRAPLDDSGMPKDRFSAEMPDATLATLKIQPSEPRDSAVYFCASGLSIGGLGETQYFGPGTRLLVL.

This clonotype was recorded at least ten times. The J gene is TRBJ2-3, the V gene TRBV4-1; 12 bases align to TRBD2. The CDR3 is made up of 15 amino acids. CDR1 MGHRA and CDR2 YSYEKL come from the germline V gene. The ends lost 4 bases at V and 3 bases at J; junction bases unmatched: 2. The CDR3 coding sequence is TGCGCCAGCAGCCGCGGGACTAGCGGGACAGATACGCAGTATTTT. Translating gives CASSRGTSGTDTQYF.

The CDR3 DNA reads as TGCAGTGCAAAGGAATTGTCGGGATTAGGGAATGAGCAGTTCTTC. Protein product: CSAKELSGLGNEQFF. The rearrangement joins TRBV20-1 to TRBJ2-1; D might be TRBD2 (5 bases). The CDR3 is made up of 15 amino acids. The V and J ends lost 6 bases and 7 bases respectively, with 22 bases between them. Germline CDR1 and CDR2: DFQATT and SNEGSKA (reference sequence).

There are a few counts of this clonotype. The CDR3 DNA reads TGTGCCAGCAGCAAACCAGAGACCTACGAGCAGTACTTC. Translation: CASSKPETYEQYF. This chain joins TRBV21-1 and TRBJ2-7. TRBV21-1 is a pseudogene. The CDR3 is made up of 13 amino acids.

A word on this clonotype: The germline gene is not matched at one end of the junction; a read error may be the cause. The chain links TRBV9 to TRBJ2-1; D ambiguous. This CDR3 contains 15 residues. From germline, CDR1 is SGDLS and CDR2 YYNGEE. CDR3 amino acids: CASSASVGSYNKQFF. CDR3 bases: TGTGCCAGCAGCGCGTCGGTAGGGTCCTACAATAAGCAGTTCTTC.

The sample holds many counts of this clonotype. The chain carries TRBV6-5 and TRBJ2-7, with 9 bases identical to TRBD2. CDR1 is MNHEY and CDR2 is SVGAGI in the germline V gene. The CDR3 contains 13 residues. Trimming at V came to 7 bases and at J to 4 bases, leaving 5 bases not matched to a gene. The CDR3 bases are TGTGCCAGCAATTTAGCGGGAGAATACGAGCAGTACTTC. Encoded protein: CASNLAGEYEQYF.

A few counts support this clonotype. The chain couples TRBV12-3 or TRBV12-4 to TRBJ2-5; TRBD2 matches at 8 bases. V lost 8 bases to trimming and J lost 1 base; unmatched junction nucleotides: 9. CDR3 size: 15 residues. The CDR3 is CASAIGREGQETQYF. In DNA, the CDR3 is TGTGCCAGCGCTATTGGTCGGGAGGGCCAAGAGACCCAGTACTTC.

The chain has TRBV10-3 and TRBJ2-6; D is possibly TRBD1 (5 bases). The CDR3 is 14 residues long. Trimming pared 3 bases from V and 2 bases from J, leaving 5 bases between. Germline CDR1 is ENHRY and CDR2 is SYGVKD. The CDR3 DNA reads TGTGCCATCAGTGAAGGGGCTGGGGCCAACGTCCTGACTTTC. Residues: CAISEGAGANVLTF.

The chain combines TRBV4-1 with TRBJ1-4; 9 nucleotides line up with TRBD1. With V trimmed by 3 bases and J by 8 bases, 7 bases remained unmatched. The CDR3 contains 15 residues. CDR1 is MGHRA and CDR2 is YSYEKL in the germline V gene. CDR3 loop: CASSHRDRVVEKLFF. DNA of the CDR3: TGCGCCAGCAGCCACCGGGACAGGGTGGTCGAAAAACTGTTTTTT.

This clonotype was seen at least ten times. V is TRBV5-5 and J is TRBJ2-5; D may be TRBD1 or TRBD2 (5 bases each). Germline CDR1 is SGHKS and CDR2 is YYEKEE (reference sequence). V gave up 4 bases and J gave up 0 bases, with 10 bases separating them. There are 14 residues in the CDR3. Here the CDR3 reads CASSTGTNQETQYF. The CDR3 DNA is TGTGCCAGCAGCACCGGGACCAACCAAGAGACCCAGTACTTC.